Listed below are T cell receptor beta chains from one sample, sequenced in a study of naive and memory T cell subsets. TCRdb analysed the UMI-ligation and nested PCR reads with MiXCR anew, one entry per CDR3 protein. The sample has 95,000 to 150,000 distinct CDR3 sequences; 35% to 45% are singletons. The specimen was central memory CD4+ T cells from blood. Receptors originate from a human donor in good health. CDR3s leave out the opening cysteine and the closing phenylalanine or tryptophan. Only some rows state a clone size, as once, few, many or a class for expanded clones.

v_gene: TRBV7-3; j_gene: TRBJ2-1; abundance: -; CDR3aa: ASSLGLAGHNEQF
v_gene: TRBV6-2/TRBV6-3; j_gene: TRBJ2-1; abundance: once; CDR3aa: ASSYSGPMWGDNEQF
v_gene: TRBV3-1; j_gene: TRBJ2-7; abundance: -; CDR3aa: ASSQAPASWGKQY
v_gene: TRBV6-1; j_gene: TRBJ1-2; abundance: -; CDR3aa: ASSASWTGNYGYT
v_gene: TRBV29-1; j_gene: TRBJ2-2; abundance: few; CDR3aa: SASGSSIAGELF
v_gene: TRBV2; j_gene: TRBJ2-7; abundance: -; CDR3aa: ASSGTGSYEQY
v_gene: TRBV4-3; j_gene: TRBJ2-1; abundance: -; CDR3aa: ASSPNSVGDNEQF
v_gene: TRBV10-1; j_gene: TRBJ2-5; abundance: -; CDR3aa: ASSAGTTKETQY
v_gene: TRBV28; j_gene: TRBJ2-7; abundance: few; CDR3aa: ASSAQLRGEQY
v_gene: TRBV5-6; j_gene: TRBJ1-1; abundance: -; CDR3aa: ASSYTANTEAF
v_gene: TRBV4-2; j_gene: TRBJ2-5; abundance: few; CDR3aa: ASSQDYGVETQY
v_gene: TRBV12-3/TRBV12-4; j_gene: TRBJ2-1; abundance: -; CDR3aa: ASSLAQGSYNEQF
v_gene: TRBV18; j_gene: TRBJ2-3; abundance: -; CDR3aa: ASSPTGPDTQY
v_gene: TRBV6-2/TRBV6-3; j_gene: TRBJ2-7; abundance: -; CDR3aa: ASTHGPGRVISYEQY
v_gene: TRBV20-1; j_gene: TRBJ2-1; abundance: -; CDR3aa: SAPSPFTSGPYNEQF
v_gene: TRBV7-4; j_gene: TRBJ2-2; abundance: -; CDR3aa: ASSLTGKAGELF
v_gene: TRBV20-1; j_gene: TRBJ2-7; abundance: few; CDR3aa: SAGRMGNRYEQY
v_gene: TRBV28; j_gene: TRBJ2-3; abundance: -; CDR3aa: ASSLGGLAYTQY
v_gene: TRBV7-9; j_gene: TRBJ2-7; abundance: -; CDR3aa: ASSLALTYEQY
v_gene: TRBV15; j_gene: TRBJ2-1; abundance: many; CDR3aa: ATSRDLLARTYNEQF
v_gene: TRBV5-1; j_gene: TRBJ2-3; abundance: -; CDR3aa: ASSLDGIGTDTQY
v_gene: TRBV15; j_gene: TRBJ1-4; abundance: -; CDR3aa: ATSSPGEKLF
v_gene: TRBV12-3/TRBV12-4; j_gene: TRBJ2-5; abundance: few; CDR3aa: ASRPGAEGVTQY
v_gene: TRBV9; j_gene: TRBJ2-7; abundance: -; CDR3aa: ASSVLTSGSHEQY
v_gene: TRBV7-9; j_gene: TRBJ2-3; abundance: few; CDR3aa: ASSFGDTGADTQY
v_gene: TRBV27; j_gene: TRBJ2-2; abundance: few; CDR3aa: ASSLSWQMTGELF
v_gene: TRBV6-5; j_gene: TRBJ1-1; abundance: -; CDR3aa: ASGGTGTGGFTDTEAF
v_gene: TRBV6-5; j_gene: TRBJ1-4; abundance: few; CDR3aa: ASTPSKFVGQKLF
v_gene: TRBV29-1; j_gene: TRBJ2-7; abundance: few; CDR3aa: SASVGSYEQY
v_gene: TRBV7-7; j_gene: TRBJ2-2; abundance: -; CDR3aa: ASSQTSPSGELF
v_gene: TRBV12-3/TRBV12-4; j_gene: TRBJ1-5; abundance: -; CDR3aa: ASRGTGKDYQPQH
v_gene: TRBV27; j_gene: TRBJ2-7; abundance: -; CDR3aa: ASSTSGTRKYEQY
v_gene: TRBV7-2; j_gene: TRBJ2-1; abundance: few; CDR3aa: ASSNMLESSYNEQF
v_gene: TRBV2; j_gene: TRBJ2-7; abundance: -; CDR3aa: ATTSRDEQY
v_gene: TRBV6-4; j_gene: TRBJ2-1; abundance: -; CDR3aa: ASSSGTFLVNEQF
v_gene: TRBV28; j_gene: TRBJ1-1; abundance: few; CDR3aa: ASSSPPSNTEAF
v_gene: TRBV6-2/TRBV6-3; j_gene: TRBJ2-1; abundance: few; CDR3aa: ASRRGTGRHNEQF
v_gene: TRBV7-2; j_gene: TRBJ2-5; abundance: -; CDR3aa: ASSLVSRSGETQY
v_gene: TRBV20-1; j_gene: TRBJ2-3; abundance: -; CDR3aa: SARDGLAGGPDSTDTQY
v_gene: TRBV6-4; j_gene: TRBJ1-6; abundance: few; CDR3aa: ASSATTGKGSPLH
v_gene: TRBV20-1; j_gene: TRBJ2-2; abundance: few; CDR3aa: SARETGTGSAGELF
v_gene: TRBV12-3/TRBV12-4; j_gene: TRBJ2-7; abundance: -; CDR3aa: ASSPGLATYEQY
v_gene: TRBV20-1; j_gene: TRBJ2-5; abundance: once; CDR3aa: SARPSLGFQETQY
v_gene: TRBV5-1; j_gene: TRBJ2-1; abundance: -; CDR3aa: ASSLGGPGREQF
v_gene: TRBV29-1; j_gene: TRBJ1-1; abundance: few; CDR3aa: SVGRMGGGWTEAF
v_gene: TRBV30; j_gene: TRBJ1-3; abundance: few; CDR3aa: AWSRESGNTIY
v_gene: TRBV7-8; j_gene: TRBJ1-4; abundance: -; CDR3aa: ASSKSSITTNEKLF
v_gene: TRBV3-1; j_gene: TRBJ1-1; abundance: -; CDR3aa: ASSQGAGRSAF
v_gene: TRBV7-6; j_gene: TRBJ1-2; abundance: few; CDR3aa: ASSLQGGYGYT
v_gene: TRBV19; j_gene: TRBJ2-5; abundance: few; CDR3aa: ASSMSRIGQETQY
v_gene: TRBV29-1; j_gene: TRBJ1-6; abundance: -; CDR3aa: SARLGDRNSPLH
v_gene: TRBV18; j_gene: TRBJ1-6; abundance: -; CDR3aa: ASSPPDYNSPLH
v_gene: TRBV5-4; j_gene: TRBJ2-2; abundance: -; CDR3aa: ASSSYSGLLSGELF
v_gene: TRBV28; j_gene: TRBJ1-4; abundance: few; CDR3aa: ASSGRGVTTNEKLF